Listed here are 23 T cell receptor beta chains from one sample, sequenced in a study of regulatory T cells in long-lasting Graves disease. Noted time point: newly diagnosed GD, antithyroid drugs for less than 3 months. From RNA extracted from PBMCs, the TCR library was made. The authors built TCR beta libraries using iRepertoire HTBI primers and Arm-PCR of CDR3 regions. One entry per CDR3 protein results from TCRdb running MiXCR on the multiplex PCR reads. This sample has about 240,000 distinct CDR3 sequences, with just over 20% found just once. The specimen was peripheral blood mononuclear cells (PBMCs), collected at new diagnosis, from a patient treated with antithyroid drugs. These receptors all come from a female donor with Graves disease.

This clonotype was detected many times. J is TRBJ2-7 and V is TRBV5-1; 8 bases match TRBD1. Germline trimming cut 4 bases from V and 3 bases from J; bases unmatched to any gene: 6. Per the germline V gene, CDR1 is SGHRS and CDR2 is YFSETQ. This CDR3 region has 14 residues. Here the CDR3 reads CASSRTGNDYEQYF. The CDR3, as DNA: TGCGCCAGCAGCCGGACAGGGAACGACTACGAGCAGTACTTC.

In this sample, this clonotype turned up many times. This chain uses TRBV6-5 with TRBJ2-3; a weak D match, TRBD2 (6 bases). Trimming left V 4 bases short and J 3 bases short, with 14 bases between. In germline, CDR1 is MNHEY, CDR2 SVGAGI. This CDR3 is built from 15 residues. The CDR3 DNA follows: TGTGCCAGCAGTTCGACGACTAGAATAACAGATACGCAGTATTTT. Translated: CASSSTTRITDTQYF.

This clonotype was seen at least ten times. The chain employs TRBV5-5 and TRBJ1-5, with no clear D. The CDR3 has 14 residues. Germline values: CDR1 SGHKS, CDR2 YYEKEE (reference sequence). V lost 4 bases and J lost 4, with 12 bases in between. The CDR3 DNA reads as TGTGCCAGCAGCGCGGGTCTGAGTAATCAGCCCCAGCATTTT. This encodes CASSAGLSNQPQHF.

The J gene is TRBJ2-5, the V gene TRBV20-1, with 10 bases identical to TRBD2. V lost 6 bases to trimming and J lost 2 bases; unmatched junction nucleotides: 9. The CDR3 covers 15 residues. The germline CDR1 and CDR2 sequences are DFQATT and SNEGSKA (reference sequence). This chain's CDR3 is CSAESGRGQQETQYF. The CDR3 coding sequence is TGCAGTGCCGAAAGCGGGAGGGGGCAGCAAGAGACCCAGTACTTC.

There are many counts of this clonotype. V gene TRBV7-9 combines with J gene TRBJ1-1; D unresolved. V was shortened by 10 bases and J by 1 base, with 10 bases between the two germline ends. The CDR3 totals 12 residues. CDR1 is SEHNR and CDR2 is FQNEAQ in the germline V gene (reference sequence). This chain's CDR3 is CATRNPNTEAFF. In nucleotides, the CDR3 is TGTGCCACCAGAAACCCGAACACTGAAGCTTTCTTT.

Note on this clonotype: This may be a read error, as it is one base from a much larger clone. V is TRBV12-3 or TRBV12-4 and J is TRBJ1-2; the match to TRBD1 covers 11 bases. The CDR3 is 16 residues long. With 9 bases clipped from V and 3 bases from J, the junction kept 12 bases outside the gene matches. The CDR3 here is CARSIRTGGEDYGYTF. CDR3 bases: TGTGCCAGAAGTATCCGGACAGGGGGCGAAGACTATGGCTACACCTTC.

This clonotype was seen ten or more times. The chain is built from TRBV11-1 and TRBJ2-1; D remains unclear. Trimming shortened V by 4 bases and J by 8 bases, and 12 bases separated the two germline ends. Germline values: CDR1 SGHAT, CDR2 FQDESV (reference sequence). The CDR3 covers 13 residues. In DNA, the CDR3 is TGTGCCAGCAGCTCGCAGGCCCGCCATGAGCAGTTCTTC. It translates to CASSSQARHEQFF. The variable domain in full, completed from reference TRBV11-1 and TRBJ2-1, reads EAEVAQSPRYKITEKSQAVAFWCDPISGHATLYWYRQILGQGPELLVQFQDESVVDDSQLPKDRFSAERLKGVDSTLKIQPAELGDSAMYLCASSSQARHEQFFGPGTRLTVL.

This clonotype was detected a few times. This chain links TRBV19 with TRBJ2-7; D possibly uses TRBD1 or TRBD2 (5 bases each). The CDR3 extends over 15 amino acids. V was clipped by 5 bases and J by 1 base, with 15 bases between them. Germline V gene lookup returns CDR1 LNHDA and CDR2 SQIVND (reference sequence). Here the CDR3 DNA reads TGTGCCAGTAGTGCCCACCGGGACGCTTCCTACGAGCAGTACTTC. It encodes CASSAHRDASYEQYF.

This sequence joins TRBV12-3 or TRBV12-4 and TRBJ2-7, with D possibly TRBD1 on 6 matching bases. V was pared by 6 bases and J by 2 bases, with 17 bases between. CDR3 length equals 15 residues. CDR3 residues: CASRGGTGSTYEQYF. DNA for the CDR3: TGTGCCAGCAGAGGGGGAACAGGGAGCACCTACGAGCAGTACTTC.

This clonotype appeared a single time. A much larger clone lies a single base off, so this may be a read error. The J gene is TRBJ2-5, the V gene TRBV2; 11 nucleotides align to TRBD2. The CDR3 loop spans 17 amino acids. CDR1 SNHLY and CDR2 FYNNEI come from the germline V gene. V gave up 5 bases and J gave up 2 bases; unmatched junction bases: 10. The CDR3 nucleotides read TGTGCCAGCAGTTTGACTAGCGGGGACCCAGTGCAAGAGACCCAGTACTTC. Amino acid sequence: CASSLTSGDPVQETQYF.

This clonotype was seen repeatedly, ten times or more. This chain joins TRBV6-1 and TRBJ1-5, with 8 bases identical to TRBD1. The CDR3 loop spans 16 amino acids. CDR1 and CDR2 from the germline V gene are MNHNS and SASEGT. V shed 7 bases, J shed 3 bases, and the junction held 11 bases outside the gene matches. This chain's CDR3 is CASIGQGGIYNQPQHF. The CDR3 DNA reads TGTGCCAGCATCGGACAGGGCGGAATATACAATCAGCCCCAGCATTTT.

This clonotype came up many times. The chain joins TRBV11-2 to TRBJ1-5, with 7 nucleotides matching TRBD1. Per the germline V gene, CDR1 is SGHAT and CDR2 is FQNNGV. This CDR3 has 15 residues. With 1 base clipped from V and 4 bases from J, the junction kept 4 bases outside the gene matches. CDR3 DNA sequence: TGTGCCAGCAGCTTAGGACAGGGAAATAATCAGCCCCAGCATTTT. Amino acids: CASSLGQGNNQPQHF. Filled out from reference TRBV11-2 and TRBJ1-5, the complete variable domain reads EAGVAQSPRYKIIEKRQSVAFWCNPISGHATLYWYQQILGQGPKLLIQFQNNGVVDDSQLPKDRFSAERLKGVDSTLKIQPAKLEDSAVYLCASSLGQGNNQPQHFGDGTRLSIL.

The chain is built from TRBV5-4 and TRBJ2-2; maybe TRBD1 (5 bases). V lost 6 bases, J lost 5 bases, and 14 bases lay in between. The CDR3 has 14 amino acids. Germline lookup yields CDR1 SGHNT and CDR2 YYREEE (reference sequence). This CDR3 is CASTGPGRTGELFF. In nucleotides, the CDR3 is TGTGCCAGCACCGGGCCAGGGCGAACCGGGGAGCTGTTTTTT.

This clonotype was counted many times. V is TRBV19 and J is TRBJ2-1; 12 bases are a match to TRBD2. The CDR3 length is 14 residues. Germline CDR1 reads LNHDA; CDR2 reads SQIVND (reference sequence). The trim removed 7 bases at V and 6 bases at J, leaving 4 bases unmatched. CDR3 DNA sequence: TGTGCCAGTACTAGCGGGAGGGCCCTCAATGAGCAGTTCTTC. Translation gives CASTSGRALNEQFF.

Many counts were recorded for this clonotype. The chain links TRBV20-1 to TRBJ2-1; 9 nucleotides align to TRBD2. This CDR3 is 16 amino acids long. V was pared by 0 bases and J by 0 bases, with 3 bases of the junction left unmatched. Germline loops: CDR1 DFQATT, CDR2 SNEGSKA (reference sequence). CDR3 nucleotides: TGCAGTGCTAGAGATCTTAGCGGGAGCTCCTACAATGAGCAGTTCTTC. It encodes CSARDLSGSSYNEQFF.

Points on this clonotype: A much bigger clone sits one base away, suggesting this may be a read error. The chain joins TRBV2 to TRBJ2-3; TRBD2 might be the D (5 bases). The J call could be wrong; TRBJ2-7 is a better fit for the DNA end. The CDR3 contains 11 residues. Per germline, CDR1 SNHLY and CDR2 FYNNEI. DNA of the CDR3: TGTGTCAGCAGCCGAAGCGGCGAGCAGTACTTC. Residues: CVSSRSGEQYF.

The V and J genes are TRBV7-6 and TRBJ2-7; a possible D gene is TRBD1 (6 bases). The CDR3 sequence is 16 residues long. The V end lost 1 base, the J end lost 0 bases, and 13 bases lay between the germline ends. Germline assignment: CDR1 SGHVS and CDR2 FNYEAQ. CDR3 loop: CASSLVGAASSYEQYF. The CDR3 nucleotides read TGTGCCAGCAGCTTAGTGGGGGCCGCCAGCTCCTACGAGCAGTACTTC.

This chain links TRBV30 with TRBJ2-1; TRBD1 aligns across 9 bases. With 8 bases clipped from V and 2 bases from J, the junction kept 7 bases outside the gene matches. The germline V gene encodes CDR1 GTSNPN and CDR2 SVGIG (reference sequence). The CDR3 covers 14 residues. Here the CDR3 reads CAGRDRDPYNEQFF. The CDR3 DNA reads TGTGCCGGCCGGGACAGGGATCCCTACAATGAGCAGTTCTTC.

This clonotype was seen repeatedly, ten times or more. The J gene is TRBJ1-5, the V gene TRBV6-5; no clear D gene. The CDR3 runs 15 residues. The germline gives CDR1 MNHEY, CDR2 SVGAGI. V was pared by 2 bases and J by 0 bases, with 8 bases between. CDR3 loop: CASSYTEYSNQPQHF. CDR3 nucleotides: TGTGCCAGCAGTTACACCGAGTATAGCAATCAGCCCCAGCATTTT.

This clonotype came up many times. The chain carries TRBV6-2 or TRBV6-3 and TRBJ1-2; no clear D gene. Trimming pared 4 bases from V and 5 bases from J, leaving 5 bases between. This CDR3 region has 11 residues. Per germline, CDR1 MNHEY and CDR2 SVGEGT. The CDR3: CASSSRYGYTF. The DNA of the CDR3 is TGTGCCAGCAGTTCGCGATATGGCTACACCTTC.

Many counts were recorded for this clonotype. The rearrangement uses TRBV6-1 and TRBJ2-5, with 8 bases lining up with TRBD2. CDR1 is MNHNS and CDR2 is SASEGT in the germline V gene. The V segment lost 7 bases and the J segment 5 bases; nucleotides outside the gene matches: 9. This CDR3 contains 14 residues. The CDR3: CASNFREGPETQYF. Here the CDR3 DNA reads TGTGCCAGCAATTTCCGGGAGGGCCCTGAGACCCAGTACTTC.

This clonotype was detected many times. The genes are TRBV12-3 or TRBV12-4 and TRBJ2-1; 9 bases are a match to TRBD1. The CDR3 length is 13 residues. The V gene end was trimmed by 6 bases and the J gene end by 7 bases; junction bases not matched to a gene: 4. This chain's CDR3 is CASSNRGRNEQFF. The CDR3 nucleotides read TGTGCCAGCAGCAACAGGGGGCGGAATGAGCAGTTCTTC.

In its sample, this clonotype was seen a few times. V and J are TRBV5-4 and TRBJ2-5; 10 bases match TRBD2. In germline, CDR1 is SGHNT, CDR2 YYREEE (reference sequence). Losses at the gene ends were 5 bases for V and 1 base for J; bases not matched to a gene: 14. There are 18 residues in the CDR3. In nucleotides, the CDR3 is TGTGCCAGCAGTATGGCAGTGGGTAGCGGGGGGTTCCAAGAGACCCAGTACTTC. Translated, it gives CASSMAVGSGGFQETQYF.